The 24 T cell receptor beta chains below come from one sample, sequenced in a study of graft-versus-host responses after intestinal transplantation. Their antigens remain unidentified. Clones were read by immunoSEQ multiplex PCR, and TCRdb kept only the in-frame ones, dropping some. The sample carries approximately 77,000 clones, roughly nine tenths recorded once. The sequencing used unstimulated CD4+ T cells sorted from spleen or lymph node cells, collected before intestinal transplant. The receptors stem from a human donor who received an intestinal transplant.

This chain connects TRBV10-2 to TRBJ1-4, with D perhaps matching TRBD1 (6 bases). The CDR3 contains 14 residues. Germline V gene data show CDR1 as WSHSY and CDR2 as SAAADI. V was shortened by 2 bases and J by 7 bases, with 11 bases between the two germline ends. The CDR3 nucleotides are TGCGCCAGCAGTGAGCGGGGGGCGACTGAAAAACTGTTTTTT. This translates into CASSERGATEKLFF.

The chain carries TRBV4-1 and TRBJ2-5, with 10 bases lining up with TRBD2. Losses at the gene ends were 1 base for V and 4 bases for J; bases not matched to a gene: 3. The germline CDR1 and CDR2 sequences are MGHRA and YSYEKL. CDR3 length: 15 amino acids. CDR3 in amino acids: CASSQGLAGRETQYF. Here the CDR3 DNA reads TGCGCCAGCAGCCAAGGACTAGCGGGTCGAGAGACCCAGTACTTC.

V gene TRBV21-1 combines with J gene TRBJ2-3; the table calls TRBD1, which could not be checked here. TRBV21-1 is recorded as a pseudogene. The CDR3 totals 18 residues. The CDR3 sequence: CASSNARVQGHSTDTQYF. The CDR3 coding sequence is TGTGCCAGCAGCAACGCCAGGGTTCAGGGCCATAGCACAGATACGCAGTATTTT.

This clone was seen a few times. The V call is TRBV6-1, the J call TRBJ1-1; 8 bases fit TRBD1. The junction had 5 bases not matched to a gene; V was cut back by 4 bases and J by 4 bases. CDR3 size: 14 residues. Germline V lookup: CDR1 MNHNS, CDR2 SASEGT. The CDR3 nucleotides read TGTGCCAGCAGTGCCCTTACAGGGGGCACTGAAGCTTTCTTT. Translation: CASSALTGGTEAFF.

The V gene is TRBV6-1, the J gene TRBJ1-5; D gene ambiguous. This CDR3 region has 13 residues. CDR1 and CDR2 (germline): MNHNS, SASEGT. V was clipped by 4 bases and J by 0 bases, with 4 bases between them. CDR3 amino acids: CASSVNSNQPQHF. The CDR3 nucleotides read TGTGCCAGCAGTGTTAATAGCAATCAGCCCCAGCATTTT.

This chain connects TRBV7-2 to TRBJ2-7, with 9 bases that match TRBD2. The CDR3 contains 16 residues. The V gene end was trimmed by 1 base and the J gene end by 4 bases; junction bases not matched to a gene: 8. The germline CDR1 and CDR2 sequences are SGHTA and FQGNSA. The CDR3 nucleotides are TGTGCCAGCAGCTTAGGTCTGGCTAGCGGGATATACGAGCAGTACTTC. Translated, it gives CASSLGLASGIYEQYF.

The V call is TRBV5-1, the J call TRBJ2-3; a possible D gene is TRBD1 (5 bases). CDR3 length: 16 amino acids. Germline CDR1 and CDR2: SGHRS and YFSETQ. V was trimmed by 0 bases and J by 6 bases, leaving 17 bases between them. The CDR3 bases are TGCGCCAGCAGCTTGGAAGGTGTGGCCTCAGGGGATACGCAGTATTTT. Its translation: CASSLEGVASGDTQYF.

The chain has TRBV7-8 and TRBJ1-1, with TRBD1 as a possible D gene (5 bases). The CDR3 loop spans 14 amino acids. Looked up from germline, CDR1 is SGHVS and CDR2 is FQNEAQ. V gave up 5 bases and J gave up 5 bases, with 15 bases separating them. CDR3 bases: TGTGCCAGCAGCCGCGAGGGCGGGGGAACTGAAGCTTTCTTT. It translates to CASSREGGGTEAFF.

The chain carries TRBV28 and TRBJ1-2; TRBD1 matches 7 bases. Trimming took 3 bases from V and 7 from J; bases not matched to a gene: 5. The germline CDR1 and CDR2 sequences are MDHEN and SYDVKM. This CDR3 spans 13 amino acids. The CDR3 DNA follows: TGTGCCAGCAGTTTTAGACAGGGAGCTGGCTACACCTTC. Translation: CASSFRQGAGYTF.

V usage is TRBV5-1 and J usage is TRBJ1-1; possibly TRBD1 for D (5 bases). V was trimmed by 4 bases and J by 0 bases, leaving 13 bases between them. The CDR3 spans 15 residues. CDR1 and CDR2 (germline): SGHRS, YFSETQ. CDR3 loop: CASSDRQGLNTEAFF. The DNA of the CDR3 is TGCGCCAGCAGCGACAGACAAGGTTTGAACACTGAAGCTTTCTTT.

This rearrangement joins TRBV7-2 to TRBJ1-2, with D unclear. The ends were cut back, 5 bases at V and 6 bases at J, with 13 bases in the middle. The CDR3 totals 13 residues. CDR1 and CDR2 from the germline V gene are SGHTA and FQGNSA. CDR3 in DNA: TGTGCCAGCAGCCCCCGCTATGATAATGGCTACACCTTC. Its protein is CASSPRYDNGYTF.

This clone was counted a few times. The rearrangement links TRBV10-3 to TRBJ1-3; D may be TRBD1 (5 bases). This CDR3 spans 15 amino acids. Germline V gene sequence: CDR1 ENHRY, CDR2 SYGVKD. The V and J ends lost 2 bases and 2 bases respectively, with 10 bases between them. The chain's CDR3 is CAISEAQGTGNTIYF. In DNA, the CDR3 is TGTGCCATCAGTGAGGCTCAGGGAACTGGAAACACCATATATTTT.

The chain employs TRBV2 and TRBJ1-5, with a tentative D call TRBD1 (5 bases). The CDR3 consists of 15 residues. The germline V gene has CDR1 SNHLY and CDR2 FYNNEI. The V end lost 3 bases, the J end lost 3 bases, and 12 bases lay between the germline ends. CDR3 DNA sequence: TGTGCCAGCAGTGAGGGGCGGCCCCCCAATCAGCCCCAGCATTTT. The encoded protein is CASSEGRPPNQPQHF. The full variable domain, its missing parts supplied by reference TRBV2 and TRBJ1-5, is EPEVTQTPSHQVTQMGQEVILRCVPISNHLYFYWYRQILGQKVEFLVSFYNNEISEKSEIFDDQFSVERPDGSNFTLKIRSTKLEDSAMYFCASSEGRPPNQPQHFGDGTRLSIL.

The rearrangement links TRBV7-2 to TRBJ1-3, with D hard to call. V lost 2 bases and J lost 0, with 8 bases in between. Germline values: CDR1 SGHTA, CDR2 FQGNSA. This CDR3 spans 15 amino acids. CDR3 protein: CASSLYSFSGNTIYF. CDR3 coding DNA: TGTGCCAGCAGCTTATACAGCTTCTCTGGAAACACCATATATTTT.

The chain is built from TRBV5-4 and TRBJ1-2; D not certain. This CDR3 has 15 amino acids. V gave up 0 bases and J gave up 4 bases, with 13 bases separating them. From germline, CDR1 is SGHNT and CDR2 YYREEE (reference sequence). The CDR3, as DNA: TGTGCCAGCAGCTTGGGGGCAGAGGGCATCTATGGCTACACCTTC. Translated: CASSLGAEGIYGYTF.

The rearrangement joins TRBV19 to TRBJ1-2, with 7 bases fitting TRBD1. This CDR3 region has 16 residues. Germline CDR1 and CDR2: LNHDA and SQIVND (reference sequence). V trimming: 5 bases; J trimming: 0 bases; junction bases outside the gene matches: 9. CDR3 sequence reads: CASSPIDREANYGYTF. The DNA of the CDR3 is TGTGCCAGTAGTCCGATAGACAGGGAGGCTAACTATGGCTACACCTTC. The full variable domain, in which reference TRBV19 and TRBJ1-2 provide the parts outside the CDR3, is DGGITQSPKYLFRKEGQNVTLSCEQNLNHDAMYWYRQDPGQGLRLIYYSQIVNDFQKGDIAEGYSVSREKKESFPLTVTSAQKNPTAFYLCASSPIDREANYGYTFGSGTRLTVV.

Notes on this clone: At the DNA level, this CDR3 is encoded by other sequences in the same sample as well. V and J are TRBV19 and TRBJ2-7, with TRBD1 identical over 7 bases. CDR3 length: 13 residues. The trim removed 5 bases at V and 4 bases at J, leaving 5 bases unmatched. Germline CDR1 LNHDA, CDR2 SQIVND (reference sequence). The CDR3 coding sequence is TGTGCCAGTAGTCCGGGACAGACTTACGAGCAGTACTTC. It codes for CASSPGQTYEQYF.

On this clone: This same CDR3 is encoded by further DNA sequences in the sample. The chain couples TRBV5-1 to TRBJ2-7; perhaps TRBD2 as D (5 bases). This CDR3 has 15 residues. V was pared by 4 bases and J by 6 bases, with 20 bases between. Germline CDR1 is SGHRS and CDR2 is YFSETQ. CDR3 sequence reads: CASSGWEIGRSEQYF. The CDR3 DNA reads TGCGCCAGCAGCGGGTGGGAGATTGGCCGCTCCGAGCAGTACTTC.

This chain joins TRBV7-8 and TRBJ1-3; no firm D call. Per the germline V gene, CDR1 is SGHVS and CDR2 is FQNEAQ. Trimming pared 3 bases from V and 8 bases from J, leaving 17 bases between. The CDR3 spans 15 residues. Written as DNA, the CDR3 is TGTGCCAGCAGCTTCGATCGCCCGGGAGTAGACACCATATATTTT. Protein sequence: CASSFDRPGVDTIYF.

This clone was detected only once. The chain combines TRBV5-1 with TRBJ2-7; the match to TRBD1 covers 10 bases. The CDR3 contains 13 residues. The ends lost 7 bases at V and 2 bases at J; junction bases unmatched: 3. CDR1 is SGHRS, CDR2 YFSETQ, per germline. CDR3 nucleotides: TGCGCCAGCGGGACAGGGGACACCTACGAGCAGTACTTC. Protein sequence: CASGTGDTYEQYF.

This chain's CDR3 is CASSYGQPGTKNIQYF. The CDR3 bases are TGTGCCAGCAGTTACGGGCAGCCGGGAACCAAAAACATTCAGTACTTC. This chain joins TRBV6-5 and TRBJ2-4, with D maybe TRBD2 (5 bases). V gave up 2 bases and J gave up 2 bases, with 13 bases separating them. CDR3 length: 16 amino acids. Germline CDR1 reads MNHEY; CDR2 reads SVGAGI.

This rearrangement joins TRBV2 to TRBJ2-2; no definite D call. Germline CDR1 SNHLY, CDR2 FYNNEI. CDR3 length: 18 residues. The germline V and J ends were trimmed by 7 bases and 2 bases, with 23 bases remaining between them. CDR3 sequence reads: CASTSETLAQLNTGELFF. In DNA, the CDR3 is TGTGCCAGCACGAGCGAGACTCTCGCTCAATTAAACACCGGGGAGCTGTTTTTT.

Comment on this clone: This sample also contains other DNA sequences that code for the same CDR3. The chain has TRBV5-1 and TRBJ2-7, with D maybe TRBD2 (6 bases). Germline CDR1 reads SGHRS; CDR2 reads YFSETQ. V lost 0 bases to trimming and J lost 0 bases, with 7 bases between them. There are 14 residues in the CDR3. DNA for the CDR3: TGCGCCAGCAGCTTGGCCGGGAGCTCCTACGAGCAGTACTTC. It encodes CASSLAGSSYEQYF. Complete variable domain (other parts from reference TRBV5-1 and TRBJ2-7): KAGVTQTPRYLIKTRGQQVTLSCSPISGHRSVSWYQQTPGQGLQFLFEYFSETQRNKGNFPGRFSGRQFSNSRSEMNVSTLELGDSALYLCASSLAGSSYEQYFGPGTRLTVT.

This clone was counted only a few times. The rearrangement joins TRBV6-6 to TRBJ2-7; 8 bases are shared with TRBD1. CDR3 length: 15 amino acids. The V segment lost 6 bases and the J segment 3 bases; nucleotides outside the gene matches: 10. CDR1 and CDR2 from the germline V gene are MNHNY and SVGAGI (reference sequence). Here the CDR3 DNA reads TGTGCCAGCAGGGATGGACAGGGTAACGGCTACGAGCAGTACTTC. It translates to CASRDGQGNGYEQYF.